The 21 T cell receptor beta chains presented below share a single source sample, sequenced in a study of cytomegalovirus exposure and HLA in healthy donors. The PCR was carried out with 60 Vbeta primers and 13 Jbeta primers. Clones were sequenced by immunoSEQ multiplex PCR, and TCRdb holds only the in-frame ones, with some missing. Of 190,000 or so clones in the sample, around 74% were seen once. Sequencing was carried out using PBMCs. These receptors were taken from a girl aged 5-17 years in good health and CMV-seropositive.

The gene calls are TRBV30 and TRBJ1-5, with 7 bases lining up with TRBD1. V trimming: 3 bases; J trimming: 2 bases; junction bases outside the gene matches: 4. Germline values: CDR1 GTSNPN, CDR2 SVGIG (reference sequence). This CDR3 is built from 14 residues. The CDR3 region is CAWSQGGGNQPQHF. CDR3 coding DNA: TGTGCCTGGAGCCAGGGGGGTGGCAATCAGCCCCAGCATTTT.

This chain connects TRBV25-1 to TRBJ1-1; maybe TRBD1 (6 bases). The germline CDR1 and CDR2 sequences are MGHDK and SYGVNS. With 7 bases removed from V and 3 bases from J, the gap between germline ends came to 12 bases. This CDR3 is 13 amino acids long. This chain's CDR3 is CASTRGGHTEAFF. The CDR3 coding sequence is TGTGCCAGCACCAGGGGAGGGCACACTGAAGCTTTCTTT.

The chain joins TRBV9 to TRBJ1-2; unclear D gene. This CDR3 has 15 amino acids. Germline V gene data show CDR1 as SGDLS and CDR2 as YYNGEE. V lost 0 bases to trimming and J lost 5 bases, with 14 bases between them. The CDR3 region is CASSVDERRSYGYTF. The CDR3 bases are TGTGCCAGCAGCGTAGATGAGAGAAGATCGTATGGCTACACCTTC.

The rearrangement joins TRBV19 to TRBJ1-5; 7 bases agree with TRBD1. V was pared by 5 bases and J by 2 bases, with 3 bases of the junction left unmatched. This CDR3 spans 14 amino acids. Per germline, CDR1 LNHDA and CDR2 SQIVND (reference sequence). The CDR3 DNA reads TGTGCCAGTAGTTGGGGGACAGGCAATCAGCCCCAGCATTTT. Amino acids: CASSWGTGNQPQHF.

The genes are TRBV10-1 and TRBJ2-2; the D is unclear. This CDR3 comprises 14 residues. Germline V gene lookup returns CDR1 WNHNN and CDR2 SYGVQD (reference sequence). V lost 8 bases, J lost 4 bases, and 14 bases lay in between. CDR3 DNA: TGCGCCAGCCGGTCTGAGCTTTCCACCGGGGAGCTGTTTTTT. Its translation: CASRSELSTGELFF.

The chain is built from TRBV30 and TRBJ2-5; 10 positions agree with TRBD1. The J call could be wrong; TRBJ2-7 is a better fit for the DNA end. This CDR3 spans 15 amino acids. The V gene's germline CDR1 is GTSNPN and CDR2 SVGIG (reference sequence). CDR3 residues: CAWSSGQGSSYEQYF. CDR3 DNA sequence: TGTGCCTGGAGTTCGGGACAGGGGTCCTCCTACGAGCAGTACTTC.

The chain is built from TRBV29-1 and TRBJ1-1; D is possibly TRBD1 (6 bases). The CDR3 sequence is 13 residues long. Trimming took off 6 bases at V and 3 bases at J, with 14 bases between the two ends. The germline CDR1 and CDR2 sequences are SQVTM and ANQGSEA. CDR3 residues: CSVDGGGHTEAFF. CDR3 in DNA: TGCAGCGTCGATGGGGGGGGCCACACTGAAGCTTTCTTT.

This clone was seen only once. This chain links TRBV27 with TRBJ2-2, with 11 bases that match TRBD1. The V and J ends lost 7 bases and 0 bases, in that order; junction bases with no gene match: 7. CDR3 length equals 17 residues. CDR1 MNHEY and CDR2 SMNVEV come from the germline V gene (reference sequence). The CDR3, as DNA: TGTGCCAGCATTGGACAGGGGGCTATCGCGAACACCGGGGAGCTGTTTTTT. Amino acids: CASIGQGAIANTGELFF.

This chain uses TRBV6-5 with TRBJ2-7, with TRBD2 matching over 10 bases. This CDR3 spans 16 amino acids. The germline V gene encodes CDR1 MNHEY and CDR2 SVGAGI. Unmatched junction bases numbered 6, after V lost 4 bases and J lost 0 bases. The CDR3, as DNA: TGTGCCAGCAGTTTGACCTTAGCGGGGGGCTCCTACGAGCAGTACTTC. Translated: CASSLTLAGGSYEQYF.

This clone has a single count. V is TRBV7-2 and J is TRBJ2-1; D uncertain. CDR3 size: 13 residues. Germline assignment: CDR1 SGHTA and CDR2 FQGNSA. The V gene lost 2 bases and the J gene lost 6 bases, with 8 bases spanning the gap. CDR3: CASSLPKLNEQFF. DNA for the CDR3: TGTGCCAGCAGCTTACCCAAACTCAATGAGCAGTTCTTC.

This clone was observed a few times. This sequence joins TRBV7-9 and TRBJ2-1; 7 bases are a match to TRBD2. Germline V gene sequence: CDR1 SEHNR, CDR2 FQNEAQ (reference sequence). The CDR3 consists of 15 residues. J was trimmed by 2 bases and V by 2 bases; bases with no gene match: 3. The CDR3 region is CASSLSGDPYNEQFF. In DNA, the CDR3 is TGTGCCAGCAGCTTAAGCGGGGACCCCTACAATGAGCAGTTCTTC.

This chain uses TRBV9 with TRBJ2-5, with 7 bases aligning to TRBD1. Germline CDR1 SGDLS, CDR2 YYNGEE. The CDR3 is 14 residues long. The V and J ends lost 6 bases and 5 bases, in that order; junction bases with no gene match: 10. In DNA, the CDR3 is TGTGCCAGCAACCCTCAGGGGGTCTACGAGACCCAGTACTTC. The encoded protein is CASNPQGVYETQYF. The full variable domain, completed using reference TRBV9 and TRBJ2-5, is DSGVTQTPKHLITATGQRVTLRCSPRSGDLSVYWYQQSLDQGLQFLIQYYNGEERAKGNILERFSAQQFPDLHSELNLSSLELGDSALYFCASNPQGVYETQYFGPGTRLLVL.

With regard to this clone: A read error may produce the germline difference seen at one junction end. The rearrangement links TRBV6-5 to TRBJ1-1; 7 bases fit TRBD1. Per the germline V gene, CDR1 is MNHEY and CDR2 is SVGAGI. The CDR3 is 14 residues long. The CDR3 nucleotides read TGTGCCAGCACCTGGACAGGATCGAACCCTGAAGCTTTCTTT. This sequence encodes CASTWTGSNPEAFF.

The chain employs TRBV2 and TRBJ2-7; D call uncertain. CDR3 length: 14 amino acids. Trimming pared 1 base from V and 2 bases from J, leaving 9 bases between. Germline loops: CDR1 SNHLY, CDR2 FYNNEI. The CDR3 region is CASSEGGFTYEQYF. The DNA for the CDR3 is TGTGCCAGCAGTGAAGGAGGATTTACCTACGAGCAGTACTTC.

This sequence joins TRBV7-2 and TRBJ2-7; 9 bases match TRBD1. The germline V gene encodes CDR1 SGHTA and CDR2 FQGNSA. Unmatched junction bases numbered 0, after V lost 0 bases and J lost 3 bases. The CDR3 length is 14 residues. The CDR3 DNA sequence: TGTGCCAGCAGCTTAGCGGGACAGGGCTACGAGCAGTACTTC. Protein: CASSLAGQGYEQYF.

This clone was seen a handful of times. V is TRBV29-1 and J is TRBJ2-2; 7 bases are shared with TRBD1. V trimming: 5 bases; J trimming: 5 bases; junction bases outside the gene matches: 11. The CDR3 length is 15 residues. Germline V lookup: CDR1 SQVTM, CDR2 ANQGSEA. The CDR3: CSVISTGVKTGELFF. CDR3 bases: TGCAGCGTTATTAGTACAGGGGTGAAAACCGGGGAGCTGTTTTTT.

The genes are TRBV5-6 and TRBJ2-1, with 9 bases identical to TRBD2. V lost 0 bases, J lost 10 bases, and 11 bases stayed unmatched. This CDR3 comprises 16 residues. Germline V gene data show CDR1 as SGHDT and CDR2 as YYEEEE. CDR3 nucleotide sequence: TGTGCCAGCAGCTTGGCCCCTGGCGGGGGGGCCGGGGAGCAGTTCTTC. The encoded protein is CASSLAPGGGAGEQFF.

This chain links TRBV12-5 with TRBJ2-7; no reliable D call. V shed 2 bases and J shed 7 bases, with 9 bases lying between them. The V gene's germline CDR1 is LGHNT and CDR2 FRNRAP. The CDR3 loop spans 12 amino acids. The CDR3 DNA follows: TGTGCTAGTGGTTTGTACGAGGTTGAGCAGTACTTC. Its protein product is CASGLYEVEQYF.

This clone was detected only a few times. The CDR3 sequence is CASSVVPSGETQYF. The CDR3, as DNA: TGTGCCAGCAGCGTAGTTCCCTCCGGGGAGACCCAGTACTTC. The chain joins TRBV9 to TRBJ2-5; D is unresolved. Germline assignment: CDR1 SGDLS and CDR2 YYNGEE. This CDR3 region has 14 residues. V lost 0 bases and J 5 bases, leaving 11 bases between the germline ends.

V and J are TRBV5-3 and TRBJ2-1; a possible D gene is TRBD2 (6 bases). TRBV5-3 is classed as an ORF, of uncertain function. The CDR3 loop spans 15 amino acids. V was clipped by 0 bases and J by 7 bases, with 14 bases between them. The CDR3 reads CARSLVCRLANEQFF. The CDR3 DNA is TGTGCCAGAAGCTTGGTATGTAGGCTAGCGAATGAGCAGTTCTTC.

The chain has TRBV7-2 and TRBJ2-3, with 8 bases identical to TRBD2. Germline lookup yields CDR1 SGHTA and CDR2 FQGNSA. There are 17 residues in the CDR3. The junction had 10 bases not matched to a gene; V was cut back by 0 bases and J by 5 bases. Here the CDR3 DNA reads TGTGCCAGCAGCTTAGCGCGGTACGGGGGGGCCGTAGATACGCAGTATTTT. Its translation is CASSLARYGGAVDTQYF.